These 8 T cell receptor beta chains were all obtained from the same sample, sequenced in a study of T-cell reconstitution after alpha-beta-depleted transplantation in children. Molecular barcoding with unique molecular identifiers was used for the TCRbeta library. TCRdb analysed the PCR reads with MiXCR anew, one entry per CDR3 protein. The sample carries some 120,000 distinct CDR3 sequences, approximately 10% recorded once. This material consisted of PBMCs, taken before TCRalphabeta/CD19-depleted stem cell transplant. These receptors all stem from a boy aged 2 to 10 with acute lymphoblastic leukemia, due to receive a stem cell transplant.

This clonotype has only a few counts. V gene TRBV2 combines with J gene TRBJ2-5, with D unresolved. Per germline, CDR1 SNHLY and CDR2 FYNNEI. The length of the CDR3 is 15 residues. Between the trimmed V and J ends, which lost 0 bases and 2 bases, there was a span of 10 bases. The CDR3 region has the DNA TGTGCCAGCAGTGAAGCGCGAACACAGCAAGAGACCCAGTACTTC. It specifies CASSEARTQQETQYF.

The sample holds many counts of this clonotype. The chain links TRBV20-1 to TRBJ2-1; TRBD1 or TRBD2 may be the D gene (5 bases each). This CDR3 has 14 residues. Per germline, CDR1 DFQATT and CDR2 SNEGSKA (reference sequence). Trimming took off 1 base at V and 3 bases at J, with 10 bases between the two ends. DNA for the CDR3: TGCAGTGCTAGAGTGGGGGTAGGCTACAATGAGCAGTTCTTC. Residues: CSARVGVGYNEQFF.

The V and J genes are TRBV29-1 and TRBJ2-1; D possibly corresponds to TRBD2 (5 bases). Germline assignment: CDR1 SQVTM and CDR2 ANQGSEA. The CDR3 has 16 residues. V gave up 4 bases and J gave up 2 bases, with 18 bases separating them. CDR3 sequence (DNA): TGCAGCGTTGCGGGTATGAACTCCGGGGCCTACAATGAGCAGTTCTTC. This sequence encodes CSVAGMNSGAYNEQFF.

The V call is TRBV5-1, the J call TRBJ2-7, with 14 bases matching TRBD2. After removal of 0 bases from V and 7 bases from J, the junction contained 9 bases not matched to a gene. CDR1 is SGHRS and CDR2 is YFSETQ in the germline V gene. This CDR3 comprises 17 residues. CDR3 DNA: TGCGCCAGCAGCTTGGTCCCGGGACTAGCGGGAGAGGAAGAGCAGTACTTC. Protein: CASSLVPGLAGEEEQYF.

At least ten counts were recorded for this clonotype. This chain uses TRBV5-1 with TRBJ1-1; a weak D match, TRBD1 (6 bases). The CDR3 extends over 14 amino acids. From germline, CDR1 is SGHRS and CDR2 YFSETQ. V lost 4 bases, J lost 0 bases, and 10 bases lay in between. In nucleotides, the CDR3 is TGCGCCAGCAGCGAACGACAGGTGAACACTGAAGCTTTCTTT. Its translation: CASSERQVNTEAFF.

The J gene is TRBJ2-7, the V gene TRBV20-1; D ambiguous. Germline CDR1 and CDR2: DFQATT and SNEGSKA (reference sequence). The CDR3 is 13 amino acids. Trimming removed 3 bases from V and 6 bases from J, with 15 bases in between. This chain's CDR3 is CSASVIGKGEQYF. The CDR3 DNA is TGCAGTGCTAGCGTTATAGGGAAGGGCGAGCAGTACTTC.

This clonotype was detected only a few times. This chain connects TRBV29-1 to TRBJ2-1, with 10 bases aligning to TRBD2. The CDR3 totals 15 residues. Germline assignment: CDR1 SQVTM and CDR2 ANQGSEA. J lost 6 bases, V lost 6 bases, and 11 bases had no gene match. Here the CDR3 reads CSVARLAGIGNEQFF. CDR3 bases: TGCAGCGTCGCCCGACTAGCGGGTATTGGCAATGAGCAGTTCTTC.

The chain is built from TRBV14 and TRBJ1-2; D might be TRBD1 (5 bases). The germline gives CDR1 SGHDN, CDR2 FVKESK. This CDR3 is built from 12 residues. The germline V and J ends were trimmed by 4 bases and 8 bases, with 11 bases remaining between them. The CDR3 coding sequence is TGTGCCAGCAGCCTCGGCGGGGGGGGCTACACCTTC. This gives the protein CASSLGGGGYTF. Based on the CDR3 plus reference TRBV14 and TRBJ1-2, the full variable domain is EAGVTQFPSHSVIEKGQTVTLRCDPISGHDNLYWYRRVMGKEIKFLLHFVKESKQDESGMPNNRFLAERTGGTYSTLKVQPAELEDSGVYFCASSLGGGGYTFGSGTRLTVV.